Following are 7 T cell receptor beta chains from one sample sequenced in a study of T cells after yellow fever vaccination. TCRdb passed the 5' RACE reads through MiXCR, listing each CDR3 protein once. The sample consists of 340,000 or so distinct CDR3 sequences, under 15% of them appearing once. The sample in question was CD4+ T cells sorted from PBMCs, obtained 15 days after the yellow fever booster vaccination. The receptors shown here come from a man aged 18 to 29 who received the YFV17D yellow fever vaccine.

This clonotype was detected only a few times. The genes are TRBV7-9 and TRBJ2-5; 9 bases match TRBD1. The germline V gene encodes CDR1 SEHNR and CDR2 FQNEAQ (reference sequence). The CDR3 covers 15 residues. J lost 5 bases, V lost 5 bases, and 9 bases had no gene match. CDR3 sequence (DNA): TGTGCCAGCAGCGGCTTGGGACAGGGCCACGAGACCCAGTACTTC. This encodes CASSGLGQGHETQYF.

There are a few counts of this clonotype. CDR3 bases: TGTGCCATCAGTGAACTGGCTAGCACAGATACGCAGTATTTT. It yields the protein CAISELASTDTQYF. The rearrangement links TRBV10-3 to TRBJ2-3; D is unresolved. V lost 3 bases, J lost 0 bases, and 7 bases lay in between. Germline CDR1 reads ENHRY; CDR2 reads SYGVKD. The CDR3 has 14 residues.

The chain carries TRBV6-2 or TRBV6-3 and TRBJ1-5; 8 bases agree with TRBD1. CDR1 is MNHEY and CDR2 is SVGEGT in the germline V gene. The CDR3 runs 16 residues. V lost 6 bases and J lost 5; bases outside the gene matches: 12. CDR3 sequence reads: CASRDWTGLDHQPQHF. CDR3 bases: TGTGCCAGCAGGGACTGGACAGGGTTAGATCATCAGCCCCAGCATTTT.

The genes are TRBV18 and TRBJ1-4; the match to TRBD1 covers 8 bases. J was trimmed by 7 bases and V by 2 bases; bases with no gene match: 9. In germline, CDR1 is KGHSH, CDR2 LQKENI. The CDR3 is made up of 16 amino acids. The CDR3 loop reads CASSPGINRGFEKLFF. CDR3 DNA: TGTGCCAGCTCACCAGGAATAAACAGGGGGTTTGAAAAACTGTTTTTT.

This chain joins TRBV6-6 and TRBJ2-7; D gene unclear. V lost 2 bases to trimming and J lost 6 bases, with 11 bases between them. Germline assignment: CDR1 MNHNY and CDR2 SVGAGI (reference sequence). The CDR3 is 13 residues long. CDR3: CASSYTTTAEQYV. CDR3 sequence (DNA): TGTGCCAGCAGTTACACGACAACCGCCGAGCAGTACGTC.

This clonotype was found a few times. This chain uses TRBV7-7 with TRBJ2-5; D is ambiguous. V gave up 5 bases and J gave up 4 bases, with 11 bases separating them. CDR3 length: 13 residues. Germline lookup yields CDR1 SSHAT and CDR2 FNYEAQ (reference sequence). The CDR3, as DNA: TGTGCCAGCAGCCCTGAGTTCGGAGAGACCCAGTACTTC. This sequence encodes CASSPEFGETQYF.

This clonotype showed up many times. The gene calls are TRBV12-3 or TRBV12-4 and TRBJ2-1; a weak D match, TRBD2 (6 bases). The V end lost 7 bases, the J end lost 4 bases, and 23 bases lay between the germline ends. CDR3 length: 17 residues. In nucleotides, the CDR3 is TGTGCCAGCAAGTTAGGTTACGGGGGAAGGCAATACAATGAGCAGTTCTTC. This encodes CASKLGYGGRQYNEQFF.